This passage covers 10 T cell receptor beta chains from one sample sequenced in a study of blood T cell repertoires in COVID-19 (TCRdb year 2020). The receptor library was made with the immunoSEQ multiplex PCR assay. TCRdb took over this immuneACCESS table, retaining in-frame rearrangements with V and J assigned. Such tables are incomplete; in checked studies, under half of the missing clones stem from an unresolved V gene, and the remainder is unexplained. This sample gives 200,000 to 250,000 clones in total; around 86% of them show up just once. About 4.5% of the sample rests with the top ten. Material: peripheral blood. The receptors derive from a man between 45 and 60 years old with acute or convalescent COVID-19.

In its sample, this clone was seen a few times. The V gene is TRBV6-1, the J gene TRBJ1-5; D gene uncertain. The germline gives CDR1 MNHNS, CDR2 SASEGT. Trimming took off 0 bases at V and 5 bases at J, with 8 bases between the two ends. The CDR3 covers 14 residues. This chain's CDR3 is CASSEAQRYQPQHF. CDR3 sequence (DNA): TGTGCCAGCAGTGAAGCGCAGAGGTATCAGCCCCAGCATTTT.

This sequence joins TRBV11-1 and TRBJ2-5; no clear D gene. V lost 3 bases and J lost 4, with 3 bases in between. The CDR3 runs 11 residues. The germline V gene encodes CDR1 SGHAT and CDR2 FQDESV (reference sequence). CDR3: CASSFSETQYF. Written as DNA, the CDR3 is TGTGCCAGCAGCTTCTCAGAGACCCAGTACTTC.

The rearrangement links TRBV6-1 to TRBJ1-2, with TRBD1 identical over 8 bases. CDR3 size: 14 residues. V shed 0 bases and J 4 bases; nucleotides not matched to a gene: 1. Germline CDR1 MNHNS, CDR2 SASEGT. DNA of the CDR3: TGTGCCAGCAGTGAAGCGACAGGGGCCTATGGCTACACCTTC. This codes for CASSEATGAYGYTF.

V gene TRBV7-9 combines with J gene TRBJ1-1; possibly TRBD1 for D (6 bases). Germline CDR1 and CDR2: SEHNR and FQNEAQ (reference sequence). V was cut by 3 bases and J by 1 base, with 12 bases left in between. This CDR3 is 15 amino acids long. CDR3 loop: CASSFEGQANTEAFF. CDR3 bases: TGTGCCAGCAGCTTCGAGGGACAAGCGAACACTGAAGCTTTCTTT.

The rearrangement uses TRBV7-6 and TRBJ1-2, with TRBD1 matching over 7 bases. V shed 5 bases and J 8 bases; nucleotides not matched to a gene: 8. Germline-derived CDR1 and CDR2 are SGHVS and FNYEAQ. The CDR3 contains 13 residues. The CDR3 DNA is TGTGCCAGCAGCCCTACAGGGGCGGACGGCTACACCTTC. It codes for CASSPTGADGYTF.

The table lists this clone with a count of one. CDR3 amino acids: CASSSLGVSGGSREQYF. The CDR3 DNA reads TGTGCCAGCAGCTCATTAGGGGTAAGCGGGGGATCTCGCGAGCAGTACTTC. The chain combines TRBV4-2 with TRBJ2-7; TRBD2 matches 8 bases. The J segment lost 6 bases and the V segment lost 5 bases, leaving 18 bases of the junction unmatched. Germline values: CDR1 LGHNA, CDR2 YNFKEQ. The CDR3 consists of 17 residues.

The J gene is TRBJ1-1, the V gene TRBV27; the D gene is possibly TRBD1 (6 bases). V was cut by 6 bases and J by 8 bases, with 22 bases left in between. Germline CDR1 and CDR2: MNHEY and SMNVEV (reference sequence). The CDR3 consists of 15 residues. The DNA for the CDR3 is TGTGCCAGCAGCCCCAGGCGGGGGAAGGGGGACGAAGCTTTCTTT. Protein sequence: CASSPRRGKGDEAFF.

The chain joins TRBV6-5 to TRBJ2-7, with 7 bases identical to TRBD1. V lost 5 bases and J lost 3; bases outside the gene matches: 10. CDR3 length: 15 residues. The V gene's germline CDR1 is MNHEY and CDR2 SVGAGI. In DNA form, the CDR3 reads TGTGCCAGCAGTCCTCCCGGGACAGCAAACTACGAGCAGTACTTC. Translated, it gives CASSPPGTANYEQYF.

V gene TRBV6-1 combines with J gene TRBJ1-2; 9 bases fit TRBD1. Germline-derived CDR1 and CDR2 are MNHNS and SASEGT. The CDR3 extends over 16 amino acids. Losses at the gene ends were 0 bases for V and 8 bases for J; bases not matched to a gene: 10. In nucleotides, the CDR3 is TGTGCCAGCAGTGAAGCGCTTCACAGGGGGCCCCGCGGCTACACCTTC. This encodes CASSEALHRGPRGYTF.

The chain carries TRBV5-4 and TRBJ1-2; D possibly corresponds to TRBD1 (5 bases). There are 13 residues in the CDR3. V lost 4 bases, J lost 4 bases, and 11 bases lay in between. Per the germline V gene, CDR1 is SGHNT and CDR2 is YYREEE (reference sequence). The CDR3 region has the DNA TGTGCCAGCAGCGCCGGGGGACTCTATGGCTACACCTTC. As protein: CASSAGGLYGYTF.